This is a list of T cell receptor beta chains from one sample in a study of ipilimumab plus nivolumab after autologous stem cell transplantation. Repertoires were generated with immunoSEQ multiplex PCR, while TCRdb's copy carries only in-frame clones and drops some. The table shows about 17,000 clones, with about 80% occurring only once. The sample consisted of PBMCs, taken in a trial of ipilimumab plus nivolumab as post-transplant consolidation. The origin of the receptors is a male donor with diffuse large B-cell lymphoma. Each CDR3 is given with its conserved first and last residue. A D gene is named only where the DNA matches it firmly. Clone size is stated in some rows and not others, as once, few, many or a class when expanded.

j_call,clone_size,v_call,d_call,cdr3_nt,cdr3_aa
TRBJ2-7,-,TRBV6-5,-,TGTGCCAGCAGTTACTTTGCCCTCTCCTACGAGCAGTACTTC,CASSYFALSYEQYF
TRBJ2-5,once,TRBV18,-,TGTGCCAGCTCACCGGGACTGACACAAGAGACCCAGTACTTC,CASSPGLTQETQYF
TRBJ2-1,-,TRBV4-2,-,TGTGCCAGCAGCCAGAACAATAATGAGCAGTTCTTC,CASSQNNNEQFF
TRBJ1-2,-,TRBV4-3,TRBD1,TGCGCCAGCAGCCAAGAAATAGGCACAGGGGGGGGCTACACCTTC,CASSQEIGTGGGYTF
TRBJ2-7,-,TRBV5-1,-,TGCGCCAGCAGACCGGCCGAGGATGGGGAGGAGCAGTACTTC,CASRPAEDGEEQYF
TRBJ2-6,once,TRBV7-4,-,TGTGCCAGCAGCATCTTTGGCAGCTCACAAAGTCGGGCCAACGTCCTGACTTTC,CASSIFGSSQSRANVLTF
TRBJ2-3,-,TRBV2,-,TGTGCCAGCAGTGACCAGGGATCTACAGATACGCAGTATTTT,CASSDQGSTDTQYF
TRBJ1-2,-,TRBV10-1,-,TGCGCCAGCCCTAGACGGCTCTATGGCTACACCTTC,CASPRRLYGYTF
TRBJ1-1,-,TRBV6-6,-,TGTGCCAGCAGTTACGGAGGGACGGGGCACACTGAAGCTTTCTTT,CASSYGGTGHTEAFF
TRBJ2-3,-,TRBV10-3,TRBD2,TGTGCCATCAGTGAGGCGGGGGGCCATGGGGATACGCAGTATTTT,CAISEAGGHGDTQYF
TRBJ2-7,-,TRBV7-7,-,TGTGCTAGCAGCCCCGGGCCCCCTCCCTACGAGCAGTACTTC,CASSPGPPPYEQYF
TRBJ1-5,-,TRBV4-2,-,TGTGCCAGCAGCCAAGATGGCGGCCCACAATTGGATCAGCCCCAGCATTTT,CASSQDGGPQLDQPQHF
TRBJ2-5,-,TRBV5-6,-,TGTGCCAGCAGCTGGGCCCGGGACTTGTTCCAAGAGACCCAGTACTTC,CASSWARDLFQETQYF
TRBJ2-2,-,TRBV10-2,-,TGCGCCAGCAGGCCCCCCCCGGACACCGGGGAGCTGTTTTTT,CASRPPPDTGELFF
TRBJ2-3,-,TRBV12-5,-,TGTGCTAGTGGTTTAGGCCAGAACACAGATACGCAGTATTTT,CASGLGQNTDTQYF
TRBJ2-7,-,TRBV5-5,-,TGTGCCAGCAGCTTGGTAGGCTACGAGCAGTACTTC,CASSLVGYEQYF
TRBJ2-6,-,TRBV4-3,-,TGCGCCAGCAGCCAAGAACTAAGGGAGGTCCTGACTTTC,CASSQELREVLTF
TRBJ2-5,few,TRBV10-2,-,TGCGCCAGCGGGGTGGGGGGCAACCAAGAGACCCAGTACTTC,CASGVGGNQETQYF